Shown below are 13 T cell receptor beta chains from a single sample sequenced in a study of T cell changes during pregnancy in multiple sclerosis. The table came from immunoSEQ multiplex PCR; TCRdb's copy has only in-frame clones and leaves some out. The sample lists roughly 40,000 clones, 75% to 95% occurring once. The sample here was CD4+ T cells from peripheral blood mononuclear cells, taken in the second trimester of pregnancy. Receptors originate from a female donor in good health, enrolled as a control in a pregnancy study.

The chain carries TRBV19 and TRBJ2-1; D not certain. The germline V gene encodes CDR1 LNHDA and CDR2 SQIVND (reference sequence). The CDR3 is 14 amino acids. V was cut by 3 bases and J by 0 bases, with 6 bases left in between. For the CDR3, the DNA is TGTGCCAGTAGTATCCTTAGCTCCTACAATGAGCAGTTCTTC. This gives the protein CASSILSSYNEQFF.

This clone was seen more than once but under ten times. CDR3 loop: CASSPTLAGAWIQYF. CDR3 sequence (DNA): TGTGCCAGCAGCCCCACCCTAGCGGGCGCTTGGATTCAGTACTTC. V is TRBV5-6 and J is TRBJ2-4; 8 nucleotides align to TRBD2. The CDR3 is made up of 15 amino acids. The V and J ends lost 4 bases and 10 bases, in that order; junction bases with no gene match: 13. Germline-derived CDR1 and CDR2 are SGHDT and YYEEEE. Together with reference TRBV5-6 and TRBJ2-4, the CDR3 gives the full variable domain: DAGVTQSPTHLIKTRGQQVTLRCSPKSGHDTVSWYQQALGQGPQFIFQYYEEEERQRGNFPDRFSGHQFPNYSSELNVNALLLGDSALYLCASSPTLAGAWIQYFGAGTRLSVL.

The J gene is TRBJ2-2, the V gene TRBV5-8; a weak D match, TRBD1 (6 bases). Germline lookup yields CDR1 SGHTS and CDR2 YDEGEE. Trimming shortened V by 1 base and J by 7 bases, and 11 bases separated the two germline ends. This CDR3 comprises 14 residues. The CDR3 sequence: CASSLSGDYGELFF. The CDR3 DNA is TGTGCCAGCAGCTTGTCAGGGGATTACGGGGAGCTGTTTTTT.

With respect to this clone: Germline and junction disagree at one end, which may indicate a read error. The chain joins TRBV2 to TRBJ1-1; 8 bases line up with TRBD1. Per the germline V gene, CDR1 is SNHLY and CDR2 is FYNNEI. The CDR3 contains 13 residues. CDR3 protein: CASTQGEGIEAFF. CDR3 coding DNA: TGTGCAAGCACACAGGGGGAAGGGATTGAAGCTTTCTTT.

V is TRBV18 and J is TRBJ2-7, with a tentative D call TRBD1 (5 bases). The CDR3 has 12 residues. CDR1 KGHSH and CDR2 LQKENI come from the germline V gene. The ends were cut back, 5 bases at V and 5 bases at J, with 10 bases in the middle. CDR3 protein: CASSYDSNEQYF. The CDR3 region has the DNA TGTGCCAGCTCATATGACAGCAACGAGCAGTACTTC. The full variable domain, rest sourced from reference TRBV18 and TRBJ2-7, is NAGVMQNPRHLVRRRGQEARLRCSPMKGHSHVYWYRQLPEEGLKFMVYLQKENIIDESGMPKERFSAEFPKEGPSILRIQQVVRGDSAAYFCASSYDSNEQYFGPGTRLTVT.

The V and J genes are TRBV7-9 and TRBJ1-1, with TRBD1 matching 8 bases. Germline loops: CDR1 SEHNR, CDR2 FQNEAQ (reference sequence). The length of the CDR3 is 18 residues. V shed 2 bases, J shed 1 base, and the junction held 12 bases outside the gene matches. CDR3 DNA sequence: TGTGCCAGCAGCTTAAGGCCAGGGGGCCCTCGTGAGAACACTGAAGCTTTCTTT. Translating it yields CASSLRPGGPRENTEAFF.

This clone is a singleton in its sample. As DNA, the CDR3 is TGTGCCAGCAGCACGGTGAGGACTTACGAGCAGTACTTC. This encodes CASSTVRTYEQYF. V and J are TRBV7-9 and TRBJ2-7; the D gene is possibly TRBD2 (5 bases). The CDR3 consists of 13 residues. Germline CDR1 reads SEHNR; CDR2 reads FQNEAQ (reference sequence). Trimming pared 5 bases from V and 4 bases from J, leaving 12 bases between.

V and J are TRBV4-1 and TRBJ1-4, with D maybe TRBD1 (5 bases). The germline V gene encodes CDR1 MGHRA and CDR2 YSYEKL. The CDR3 contains 17 residues. V lost 0 bases and J 4 bases, leaving 15 bases between the germline ends. CDR3 protein: CASSQEPRGGHNEKLFF. The CDR3 DNA reads as TGCGCCAGCAGCCAAGAACCCCGGGGGGGTCATAATGAAAAACTGTTTTTT.

This rearrangement joins TRBV12-5 to TRBJ2-1, with 12 bases that match TRBD2. V trimming: 7 bases; J trimming: 9 bases; junction bases outside the gene matches: 10. CDR3 length: 15 residues. The germline CDR1 and CDR2 sequences are LGHNT and FRNRAP. Here the CDR3 reads CASALLAGGLGEQFF. CDR3 nucleotide sequence: TGTGCTAGTGCCCTGCTAGCGGGGGGGCTTGGTGAGCAGTTCTTC.

V gene TRBV19 combines with J gene TRBJ1-2; D is uncertain. The germline V gene has CDR1 LNHDA and CDR2 SQIVND (reference sequence). V lost 5 bases and J lost 0, with 13 bases in between. The CDR3 spans 15 residues. CDR3 DNA: TGTGCCAGTAGTTCCCCGGGTTTAACTAACTATGGCTACACCTTC. Protein: CASSSPGLTNYGYTF.

CDR3 sequence reads: CASFLSSGNTIYF. The CDR3 nucleotides are TGTGCCAGCTTCCTCAGCTCTGGAAACACCATATATTTT. This chain joins TRBV18 and TRBJ1-3, with D unclear. Germline V lookup: CDR1 KGHSH, CDR2 LQKENI. V was pared by 7 bases and J by 0 bases, with 7 bases between. The CDR3 sequence is 13 residues long.

J is TRBJ2-3 and V is TRBV7-3, with D possibly TRBD2 on 5 matching bases. V was shortened by 4 bases and J by 8 bases, with 13 bases between the two germline ends. The CDR3 sequence is 13 residues long. Germline CDR1 SGHTA, CDR2 FQGTGA. The CDR3 DNA is TGTGCCAGCAGCTCCCATGCCGAGGGTACGCAGTATTTT. Its protein is CASSSHAEGTQYF.

This sequence joins TRBV7-9 and TRBJ2-7, with 7 nucleotides matching TRBD1. V trimming: 4 bases; J trimming: 6 bases; junction bases outside the gene matches: 3. CDR3 size: 12 residues. Germline CDR1 and CDR2: SEHNR and FQNEAQ (reference sequence). The DNA for the CDR3 is TGTGCCAGCAGCTCATGGACAGGCGAGCAGTACTTC. Its translation: CASSSWTGEQYF.